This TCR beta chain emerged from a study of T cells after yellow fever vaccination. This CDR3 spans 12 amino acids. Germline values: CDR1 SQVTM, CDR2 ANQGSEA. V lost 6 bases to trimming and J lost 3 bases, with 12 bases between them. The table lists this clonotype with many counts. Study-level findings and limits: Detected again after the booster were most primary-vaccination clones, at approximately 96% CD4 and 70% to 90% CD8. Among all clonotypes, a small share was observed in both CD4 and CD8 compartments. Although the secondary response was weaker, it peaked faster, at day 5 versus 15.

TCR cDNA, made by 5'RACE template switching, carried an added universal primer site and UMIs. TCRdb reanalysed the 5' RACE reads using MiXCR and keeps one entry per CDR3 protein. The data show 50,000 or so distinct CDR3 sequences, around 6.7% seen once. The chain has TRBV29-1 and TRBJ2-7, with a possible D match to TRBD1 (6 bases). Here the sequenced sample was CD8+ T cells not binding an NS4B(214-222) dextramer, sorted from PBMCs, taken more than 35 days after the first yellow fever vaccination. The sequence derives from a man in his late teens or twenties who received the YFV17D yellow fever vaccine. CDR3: CSVGADNYEQYF. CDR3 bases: TGCAGCGTGGGGGCGGATAACTACGAGCAGTACTTC.